This is a list of T cell receptor beta chains from one sample in a study of CD8+CD57+ T cells in acquired aplastic anemia. One entry per CDR3 protein, called by TCRdb with MiXCR from the reads. Of 400,000 to 500,000 distinct CDR3 sequences listed, 65% to 80% are singletons. The sample consisted of sorted CD4+, CD8+, or CD8+CD57+ T cells (not recorded which) from PBMCs. Receptors originate from a human donor in good health, serving as a control. The CDR3 runs from the conserved cysteine through the conserved F or W. The D gene is left open where the match is weak. For some rows the clone size is stated as once, few or many, or as a class when expanded; others skip it.

abundance: .
v_gene: TRBV7-2
d_gene: .
j_gene: TRBJ1-3
CDR3aa: CASLRTTLGELYF
CDR3nt: TGTGCCAGCTTACGGACTACACTGGGGGAGCTGTATTTT

abundance: .
v_gene: TRBV9
d_gene: .
j_gene: TRBJ2-7
CDR3aa: CASSDQRWGGNTKYF
CDR3nt: TGTGCCAGCAGCGACCAGCGATGGGGTGGAAACACCAAGTACTTC

abundance: few
v_gene: TRBV13
d_gene: TRBD2
j_gene: TRBJ2-7
CDR3aa: CASSSVGGEEQYF
CDR3nt: TGTGCCAGCAGCTCTGTGGGGGGGGAAGAGCAGTACTTC

abundance: .
v_gene: TRBV12-3/TRBV12-4
d_gene: .
j_gene: TRBJ1-5
CDR3aa: CARIRTSSNQPQHF
CDR3nt: TGTGCCAGGATTCGGACAAGTAGCAATCAGCCCCAGCATTTT

abundance: many
v_gene: TRBV20-1
d_gene: .
j_gene: TRBJ1-1
CDR3aa: CSAREGVGTEAFF
CDR3nt: TGCAGTGCTAGAGAGGGAGTGGGCACTGAAGCTTTCTTT

abundance: .
v_gene: TRBV20-1
d_gene: TRBD1
j_gene: TRBJ1-2
CDR3aa: CSARGRRDSWPEAYGYTF
CDR3nt: TGCAGTGCTAGAGGGCGCAGGGACAGTTGGCCAGAAGCGTACGGCTACACCTTC

abundance: .
v_gene: TRBV7-6
d_gene: .
j_gene: TRBJ2-7
CDR3aa: CASSSASFRENEQYF
CDR3nt: TGTGCCAGCAGCTCCGCGTCCTTCAGGGAAAACGAGCAGTACTTC

abundance: .
v_gene: TRBV2
d_gene: .
j_gene: TRBJ1-1
CDR3aa: CASTAREHTEAFF
CDR3nt: TGTGCCAGCACCGCCCGGGAGCACACTGAAGCTTTCTTT

abundance: once
v_gene: TRBV7-8
d_gene: .
j_gene: TRBJ1-4
CDR3aa: CASSLASSGRGLGLFF
CDR3nt: TGTGCCAGCAGCTTAGCGTCCTCAGGACGGGGGCTAGGACTGTTTTTT

abundance: once
v_gene: TRBV5-6
d_gene: .
j_gene: TRBJ2-7
CDR3aa: CASSSPGTLPYEQYF
CDR3nt: TGTGCCAGCAGCTCGCCCGGGACACTTCCCTACGAGCAGTACTTC

abundance: .
v_gene: TRBV14
d_gene: .
j_gene: TRBJ1-4
CDR3aa: CASSQGPQDCDYPFF
CDR3nt: TGTGCCAGCAGCCAAGGGCCGCAGGACTGTGACTACCCGTTTTTT

abundance: few
v_gene: TRBV29-1
d_gene: .
j_gene: TRBJ1-2
CDR3aa: CSVGSNYGYTF
CDR3nt: TGCAGCGTCGGGTCTAACTATGGCTACACCTTC

abundance: once
v_gene: TRBV5-1
d_gene: TRBD1
j_gene: TRBJ2-1
CDR3aa: CATSRGQGGYEQFF
CDR3nt: TGCGCCACCTCAAGGGGACAGGGGGGCTATGAGCAGTTCTTC

abundance: .
v_gene: TRBV10-2
d_gene: TRBD2
j_gene: TRBJ2-1
CDR3aa: CASSDRASGGAGEQFF
CDR3nt: TGCGCCAGCAGTGATCGGGCGAGCGGGGGGGCGGGGGAGCAGTTCTTC

abundance: .
v_gene: TRBV2
d_gene: .
j_gene: TRBJ1-3
CDR3aa: CATSRGSPGTDIYF
CDR3nt: TGTGCCACCAGTAGAGGCAGCCCTGGAACCGACATATACTTT

abundance: many
v_gene: TRBV2
d_gene: TRBD2
j_gene: TRBJ2-7
CDR3aa: CASSAGLAGGEQYF
CDR3nt: TGTGCCAGCAGTGCGGGACTAGCGGGGGGCGAGCAGTACTTC

abundance: .
v_gene: TRBV7-9
d_gene: TRBD2
j_gene: TRBJ2-1
CDR3aa: CASSFQGGPISYKEQFF
CDR3nt: TGTGCCAGCAGCTTCCAGGGAGGGCCGATCTCCTATAAAGAGCAGTTCTTC

abundance: many
v_gene: TRBV7-6
d_gene: TRBD1
j_gene: TRBJ1-1
CDR3aa: CASSLRGQGNTEAFF
CDR3nt: TGTGCCAGCAGCTTACGGGGACAGGGGAACACTGAAGCTTTCTTT

abundance: .
v_gene: TRBV4-3
d_gene: .
j_gene: TRBJ1-2
CDR3aa: CASSQAGYGYTF
CDR3nt: TGCGCCAGCAGCCAAGCGGGATATGGCTACACCTTC

abundance: .
v_gene: TRBV9
d_gene: TRBD1
j_gene: TRBJ2-2
CDR3aa: CASSVEGAGGKQLFF
CDR3nt: TGTGCCAGCAGCGTAGAAGGGGCAGGGGGCAAGCAGTTGTTTTTT

abundance: .
v_gene: TRBV5-5
d_gene: .
j_gene: TRBJ1-2
CDR3aa: CASSRSSRARYGYTF
CDR3nt: TGTGCCAGCAGCCGCTCCAGTAGGGCCAGGTATGGCTACACCTTC

abundance: once
v_gene: TRBV7-7
d_gene: .
j_gene: TRBJ2-6
CDR3aa: CASSSRRNSGANVLTF
CDR3nt: TGTGCCAGCAGCTCCCGACGGAACTCTGGGGCCAACGTCCTGACTTTC

abundance: many
v_gene: TRBV7-9
d_gene: .
j_gene: TRBJ1-6
CDR3aa: CASREPLGGAKNSPLHF
CDR3nt: TGTGCCAGCAGGGAACCTTTGGGGGGGGCGAAGAATTCACCCCTCCACTTT

abundance: many
v_gene: TRBV2
d_gene: TRBD1
j_gene: TRBJ2-4
CDR3aa: CASRIGQGNIQYF
CDR3nt: TGTGCCAGCAGGATAGGACAGGGCAACATTCAGTACTTC

abundance: .
v_gene: TRBV12-3/TRBV12-4
d_gene: .
j_gene: TRBJ1-6
CDR3aa: CASSPFGGASPLHF
CDR3nt: TGTGCCAGCAGTCCATTTGGCGGAGCTTCACCCCTCCACTTT

abundance: .
v_gene: TRBV5-1
d_gene: .
j_gene: TRBJ2-7
CDR3aa: CASCVPLGGAEQYF
CDR3nt: TGTGCCAGCTGCGTCCCGTTGGGTGGCGCCGAGCAGTACTTC

abundance: .
v_gene: TRBV20-1
d_gene: .
j_gene: TRBJ1-5
CDR3aa: CSAQDPPGEPQHF
CDR3nt: TGCAGTGCCCAGGACCCGCCCGGTGAGCCCCAGCATTTT

abundance: .
v_gene: TRBV9
d_gene: .
j_gene: TRBJ1-2
CDR3aa: CASSVAPSFYGYTF
CDR3nt: TGTGCCAGCAGCGTAGCTCCCAGTTTCTATGGCTACACCTTC

abundance: .
v_gene: TRBV2
d_gene: .
j_gene: TRBJ2-5
CDR3aa: CASSERTYQETQYF
CDR3nt: TGTGCCAGCAGTGAGAGGACGTACCAAGAGACCCAGTACTTC

abundance: .
v_gene: TRBV7-8
d_gene: TRBD1
j_gene: TRBJ1-1
CDR3aa: CASSLGRDSNQARF
CDR3nt: TGTGCCAGCAGTTTGGGCAGGGACAGCAATCAAGCTCGCTTT

abundance: .
v_gene: TRBV9
d_gene: .
j_gene: TRBJ2-3
CDR3aa: CASSTGTSYTAAQYF
CDR3nt: TGTGCCAGCAGCACCGGGACCTCGTACACAGCAGCGCAGTATTTT

abundance: .
v_gene: TRBV20-1
d_gene: TRBD1
j_gene: TRBJ1-2
CDR3aa: CSASQGTERHGYTF
CDR3nt: TGCAGTGCCTCCCAGGGGACAGAACGACATGGCTACACCTTC

abundance: many
v_gene: TRBV7-2
d_gene: .
j_gene: TRBJ2-7
CDR3aa: CASSLQGASYEQYF
CDR3nt: TGTGCCAGCAGCTTACAAGGGGCCTCCTACGAGCAGTACTTC

abundance: .
v_gene: TRBV12-3/TRBV12-4
d_gene: .
j_gene: TRBJ1-1
CDR3aa: CASSASGDTEAFF
CDR3nt: TGTGCCAGCAGTGCATCAGGGGACACTGAAGCTTTCTTT

abundance: .
v_gene: TRBV2
d_gene: .
j_gene: TRBJ1-5
CDR3aa: CASNHAGEYSNQPQHF
CDR3nt: TGTGCCAGCAACCACGCAGGGGAATATAGCAATCAGCCCCAGCATTTT

abundance: .
v_gene: TRBV9
d_gene: .
j_gene: TRBJ1-3
CDR3aa: CASSAGTDKSRATIYF
CDR3nt: TGTGCCAGCAGCGCCGGGACGGATAAGTCCCGAGCTACCATATATTTT

abundance: .
v_gene: TRBV30
d_gene: .
j_gene: TRBJ2-7
CDR3aa: CAWSAGPTYEQYF
CDR3nt: TGTGCCTGGAGCGCGGGACCCACCTACGAGCAGTACTTC

abundance: .
v_gene: TRBV24-1
d_gene: .
j_gene: TRBJ2-5
CDR3aa: CATSDPSPTSQETQYF
CDR3nt: TGTGCCACCAGTGACCCTTCCCCTACTTCCCAAGAGACCCAGTACTTC

abundance: .
v_gene: TRBV11-3
d_gene: TRBD2
j_gene: TRBJ2-6
CDR3aa: CASSLGLAGANVLTF
CDR3nt: TGTGCCAGCAGTCTGGGACTAGCGGGGGCCAACGTCCTGACTTTC

abundance: .
v_gene: TRBV20-1
d_gene: .
j_gene: TRBJ1-6
CDR3aa: CGVNNPPLHF
CDR3nt: TGCGGTGTTAACAATCCACCCCTCCACTTT